The TCR beta chain under discussion was sequenced for a study of blood T cell repertoires in COVID-19. Study at large: Nucleic acid was either cDNA or gDNA, and it came from T cells, B-cell-depleted T cells, or PBMCs.

This table comes from immunoSEQ multiplex PCR, and its TCRdb copy is limited to in-frame clones, with some not included. The sample carries about 44,000 clones, about 86% recorded once. This clone was picked up one time. Sequencing was carried out using peripheral blood. This clonotype was obtained from a human donor in a cohort sampled during active COVID-19.

For the CDR3, the DNA is TGTGCCACCAGTGATACGAACGCAGGGGTGGGCTCGCAGTTCTTC. Its protein is CATSDTNAGVGSQFF. The chain is built from TRBV24-1 and TRBJ2-1, with a possible D match to TRBD1 (6 bases). V was trimmed by 3 bases and J by 12 bases, leaving 20 bases between them. The CDR3 loop spans 15 amino acids. In germline, CDR1 is KGHDR, CDR2 SFDVKD.